The T cell receptor (beta chain) under discussion was sequenced for a study of cytotoxic CD8 clonotypes in ibrutinib-treated CLL listed by TCRdb under 2021. About the full investigation: The cohort included roughly 15 treatment-naive and about a dozen relapsed/refractory patients; about 18 were IGHV unmutated. An average of around 250,000 productive templates and 94,082 productive rearrangements was obtained per sample. Response samples were taken after a median of 12 months on treatment, ranging from roughly 6 to 36 months. Cryopreserved peripheral blood mononuclear cells were collected before treatment, at response, and at either disease progression or sustained remission. Responses were partial in some 24 patients and complete in 2; after median approximately 5.5 years follow-up, about 14 stayed in remission and roughly twelve progressed. Of the 90 or so participants in the trial, 26 had longitudinal samples available. General findings and caveats noted by the study authors: Public clonotypes were rare and either contracted or stayed stable during treatment, and the rise in clonality at ibrutinib response reflected the expansion of private clonotypes. An increase in clonality was observed at ibrutinib response, with clonality remaining stable during sustained remission and falling back toward baseline at progression. At baseline, clonality was higher than in age-matched healthy donors and showed a strong correlation with circulating CD8+ T-cell counts. Sampling times were not matched between patients in sustained remission and patients whose disease was progressing, and lymph node repertoires were not examined.

For TCR beta library preparation, around 2 micrograms of genomic DNA were isolated from cryopreserved PBMCs. Longitudinal blood samples from CLL patients receiving ibrutinib monotherapy were subjected to high-throughput TCR beta sequencing. The patients were enrolled in a single-center, open-label phase 2 trial of ibrutinib monotherapy. Concerning this clone itself: No antigen is known for it. Base quality data are lacking; no much larger clone is found one base away.

At the junction V is shortened by 0 bases and J by 4 bases, with 10 bases in between. The CDR3 spans 14 residues, from the cysteine through the phenylalanine. The only DNA kept is the CDR3, 42 bases in frame from the first base. CDR1 and CDR2 (MNHEY, SMNVEV) derive from the germline V gene (reference sequence). On a MiSeq, deep resolution sequencing aimed for a depth between 1 in 1 million and 1 in 200,000 T cells, with each clonotype covered approximately 10x on average. The immunoSEQ hsTCRB Kit was used to generate TCR beta libraries. The study's processing was this. The data were analyzed with ImmunoSEQ Analyzer and ImmunoSEQ Data Assistant, and V, D and J gene assignments followed IMGT definitions. Clonality, with values ranging from 0 to 1, was calculated as one minus the normalized Shannon entropy of productive rearrangement frequencies. Public clonotype analysis was restricted to overrepresented clonotypes comprising at least 0.05% of each patient's repertoire. Some twelve repertoires from age-matched healthy donors, obtained from immuneACCESS, served as clonality controls. Held by TCRdb, this immuneACCESS table contains in-frame sequences only and omits some clones. Under half of the omission traces to an unresolved V gene where checked; the cause of the rest is unknown. V and J calls and clone size are as listed in that table; D and trimming were resolved from the DNA. This sample lists 30,000 or so clones; approximately 62% were detected once. The ten largest clones add up to 11% to 15% of the sample.

The sequence links TRBV27 to TRBJ2-7; perhaps TRBD2 is the D gene, with 5 bases matching. The sequencing used PBMCs, collected before ibrutinib treatment. This clonotype was sampled from a human donor with chronic lymphocytic leukemia. The CDR3 protein is CASSLSVGSYEQYF. The bases read TGTGCCAGCAGTTTATCGGTGGGGAGTTACGAGCAGTACTTC.